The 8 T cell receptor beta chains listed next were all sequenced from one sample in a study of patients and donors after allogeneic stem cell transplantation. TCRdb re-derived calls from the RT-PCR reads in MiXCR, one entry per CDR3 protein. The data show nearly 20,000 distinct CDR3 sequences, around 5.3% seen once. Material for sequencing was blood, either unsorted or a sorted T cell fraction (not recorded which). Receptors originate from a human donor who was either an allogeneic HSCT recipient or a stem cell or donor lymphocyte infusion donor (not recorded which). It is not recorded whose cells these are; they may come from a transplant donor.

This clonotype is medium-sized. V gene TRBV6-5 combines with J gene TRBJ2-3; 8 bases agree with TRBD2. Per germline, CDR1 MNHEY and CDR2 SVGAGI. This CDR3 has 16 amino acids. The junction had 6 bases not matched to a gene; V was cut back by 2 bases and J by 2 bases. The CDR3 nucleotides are TGTGCCAGCAGTTACAGTAGCGGGGCGAACACAGATACGCAGTATTTT. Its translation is CASSYSSGANTDTQYF.

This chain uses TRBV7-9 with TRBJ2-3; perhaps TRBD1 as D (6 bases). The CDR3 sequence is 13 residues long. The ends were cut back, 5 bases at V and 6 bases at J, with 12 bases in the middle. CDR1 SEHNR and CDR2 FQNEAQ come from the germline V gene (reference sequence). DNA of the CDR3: TGTGCCAGCAGCCAAACAGGGTACGATACGCAGTATTTT. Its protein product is CASSQTGYDTQYF.

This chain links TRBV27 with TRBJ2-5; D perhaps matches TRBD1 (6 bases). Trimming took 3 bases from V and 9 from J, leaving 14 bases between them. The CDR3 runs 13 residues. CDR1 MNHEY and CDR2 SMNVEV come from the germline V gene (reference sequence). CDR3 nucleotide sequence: TGTGCCAGCAGTTTGGAAGGGGGTGAGGCCCAGTACTTC. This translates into CASSLEGGEAQYF.

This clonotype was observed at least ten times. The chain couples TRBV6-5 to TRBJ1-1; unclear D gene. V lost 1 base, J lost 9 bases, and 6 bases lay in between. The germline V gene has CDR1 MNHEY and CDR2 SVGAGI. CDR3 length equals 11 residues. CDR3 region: CASSYYRKAFF. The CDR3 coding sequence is TGTGCCAGCAGTTACTATCGGAAAGCTTTCTTT.

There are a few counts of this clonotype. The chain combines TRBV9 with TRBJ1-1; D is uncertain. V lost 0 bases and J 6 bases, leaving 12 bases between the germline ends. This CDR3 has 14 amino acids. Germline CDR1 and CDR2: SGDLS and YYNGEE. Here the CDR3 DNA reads TGTGCCAGCAGCGTAGCTGGGAATGTTGCTGAAGCTTTCTTT. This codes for CASSVAGNVAEAFF.

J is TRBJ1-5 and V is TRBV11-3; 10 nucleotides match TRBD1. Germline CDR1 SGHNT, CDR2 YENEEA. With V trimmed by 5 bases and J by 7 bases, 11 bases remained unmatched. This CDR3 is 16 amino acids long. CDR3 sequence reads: CASSTRRDRGRQPQHF. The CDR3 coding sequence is TGTGCCAGCAGCACCCGACGGGACAGGGGAAGGCAGCCCCAGCATTTT.

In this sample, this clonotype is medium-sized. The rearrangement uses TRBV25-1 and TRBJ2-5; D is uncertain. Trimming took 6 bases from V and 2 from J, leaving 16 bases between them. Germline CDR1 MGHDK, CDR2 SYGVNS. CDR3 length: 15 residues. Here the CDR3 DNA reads TGTGCCAGCAGCAATCCGGCTAGATTTCAAGAGACCCAGTACTTC. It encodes CASSNPARFQETQYF.

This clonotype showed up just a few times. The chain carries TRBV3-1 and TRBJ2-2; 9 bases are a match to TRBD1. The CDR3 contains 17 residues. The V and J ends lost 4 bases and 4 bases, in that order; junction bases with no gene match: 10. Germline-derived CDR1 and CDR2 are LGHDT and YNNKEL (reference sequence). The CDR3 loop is CASSPLPPGQGTGELFF. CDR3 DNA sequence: TGTGCCAGCAGCCCTCTACCACCGGGACAGGGCACCGGGGAGCTGTTTTTT.